This TCR beta chain was obtained from a study of blood T cell repertoires in COVID-19. Study-level information: The study drew acute and convalescent COVID-19 samples from the United States, Italy and Spain. The analysed material was cDNA or gDNA that came from T cells, B-cell-depleted T cells, or PBMCs.

Original data processing: Nucleated cell counts were estimated from reference gene primer amplification. The table came from immunoSEQ multiplex PCR; TCRdb's copy has only in-frame clones and leaves some out. V and J calls and clone size are those listed in that table; D and trimming were worked out from the DNA. The data contain around 170,000 clones, 90% of them singletons. The junction had 5 bases not matched to a gene; V was cut back by 3 bases and J by 5 bases. This CDR3 is 15 amino acids long. The germline gives CDR1 MDHEN, CDR2 SYDVKM. This chain links TRBV28 with TRBJ1-5, with 9 bases matching TRBD1. Sequenced material: peripheral blood. The sequence came from a man between 45 and 60 years old with acute or convalescent COVID-19. Here the CDR3 reads CASSFRDRAYQPQHF. The CDR3 DNA reads TGTGCCAGCAGTTTTCGGGACAGGGCCTATCAGCCCCAGCATTTT.